Listed below are T cell receptor beta chains from one sample, sequenced in a study of CD8 T cells in Susac syndrome. MiXCR, applied by TCRdb to the immunoSEQ multiplex PCR reads, yields one record per CDR3 protein. The sample contains about 400,000 distinct CDR3 sequences, approximately 85% of which appear only once. Sequences were obtained from CD8+ T cells from PBMCs. The receptors stem from a human donor with multiple sclerosis. Each CDR3 is given with its conserved first and last residue. Each record gives: CDR3 protein, CDR3 DNA, D gene, clone size, V gene, J gene. D genes are given only for firm matches. The size of a clone is reported for some rows only, either as once, few or many, or as a class for expanded clones.

CAIGDSLNTEAFF	TGTGCCATCGGGGACAGCCTGAACACTGAAGCTTTCTTT	TRBD1	-	TRBV10-3	TRBJ1-1
CASSLIGRIYNEQFF	TGTGCCAGCAGTTTAATCGGACGGATTTACAATGAGCAGTTCTTC	-	once	TRBV27	TRBJ2-1
CASSYSQGMDTEAFF	TGTGCCAGCAGTTACAGCCAGGGCATGGACACTGAAGCTTTCTTT	-	few	TRBV6-5	TRBJ1-1
CASSPGTGVQETQYF	TGTGCCAGCAGTCCCGGGACAGGGGTCCAAGAGACCCAGTACTTC	TRBD1	-	TRBV6-6	TRBJ2-5
CATSREGGPDTEAFF	TGTGCCACCAGCAGAGAAGGGGGGCCCGACACTGAAGCTTTCTTT	-	-	TRBV15	TRBJ1-1
CASSQEPGVVADTQYF	TGCGCCAGCAGCCAAGAGCCGGGGGTGGTGGCAGATACGCAGTATTTT	-	-	TRBV4-1	TRBJ2-3
CASTLGGSGELFF	TGTGCCAGCACCCTAGGGGGATCCGGGGAGCTGTTTTTT	-	-	TRBV27	TRBJ2-2
CASSSVAGGEQYF	TGTGCCAGCAGTTCCGTAGCGGGAGGTGAGCAGTACTTC	TRBD2	once	TRBV12-3/TRBV12-4	TRBJ2-7
CASSSPGQGSNEKLFF	TGTGCCAGCAGTTCACCGGGACAGGGGTCTAATGAAAAACTGTTTTTT	TRBD1	-	TRBV28	TRBJ1-4
CASSQVVASETQYF	TGCGCCAGCAGCCAAGTTGTAGCGTCAGAGACCCAGTACTTC	-	-	TRBV4-1	TRBJ2-5
CSVELEGKSSYEQYF	TGCAGCGTTGAACTAGAGGGGAAAAGCTCCTACGAGCAGTACTTC	-	-	TRBV29-1	TRBJ2-7
CASSILQGSGGYEQYF	TGTGCCAGTAGTATACTGCAAGGGTCTGGGGGCTACGAGCAGTACTTC	-	-	TRBV19	TRBJ2-7
CASSDGTGGELFF	TGCGCCAGCAGCGACGGGACGGGCGGGGAGCTGTTTTTT	-	-	TRBV4-1	TRBJ2-2
CASSFGDLPYEQYF	TGTGCCAGCAGTTTCGGGGACCTTCCCTACGAGCAGTACTTC	-	-	TRBV27	TRBJ2-7
CASSPAGTGIGTQYF	TGTGCCAGCAGCCCCGCCGGGACAGGGATAGGGACGCAGTATTTT	TRBD1	-	TRBV27	TRBJ2-3
CASSWGQGATYEQYF	TGTGCCAGCAGCTGGGGACAGGGGGCAACCTACGAGCAGTACTTC	TRBD1	-	TRBV7-2	TRBJ2-7
CASGDTSGRSEQFF	TGTGCTAGTGGGGATACTAGCGGGAGGAGTGAGCAGTTCTTC	TRBD2	-	TRBV12-5	TRBJ2-1
CASSPWGAEAFF	TGTGCCAGCAGCCCATGGGGGGCTGAAGCTTTCTTT	-	-	TRBV3-1	TRBJ1-1
CASSQPGGGETQYF	TGTGCCAGCAGTCAGCCAGGGGGCGGAGAGACCCAGTACTTC	TRBD1	-	TRBV27	TRBJ2-5
CASSLSPGYYGYTF	TGTGCCAGCAGTTTAAGCCCGGGATACTATGGCTACACCTTC	-	-	TRBV27	TRBJ1-2
CASSEEVAASYEQYF	TGTGCCAGCAGTGAAGAGGTAGCCGCCTCCTACGAGCAGTACTTC	-	-	TRBV6-1	TRBJ2-7
CASSAIGGQNYGYTF	TGTGCCAGCAGTGCGATCGGGGGGCAGAACTATGGCTACACCTTC	-	-	TRBV27	TRBJ1-2
CASSARESYEQYF	TGTGCCAGCAGTGCTCGGGAGAGTTACGAGCAGTACTTC	-	few	TRBV6-5	TRBJ2-7
CASSQWSGSNQPQHF	TGTGCCAGCAGCCAATGGAGCGGTAGCAATCAGCCCCAGCATTTT	-	-	TRBV16	TRBJ1-5
CASSPWGQGATSGGSSYNEQFF	TGTGCCAGCAGCCCGTGGGGACAGGGGGCGACTAGCGGGGGATCCTCCTACAATGAGCAGTTCTTC	-	-	TRBV11-2	TRBJ2-1
CASSLPGTANYEQYF	TGTGCCAGCAGCTTACCAGGGACAGCCAACTACGAGCAGTACTTC	TRBD1	-	TRBV11-2	TRBJ2-7
CASSSLAGWNEQFF	TGCGCCAGCAGCTCACTAGCGGGGTGGAATGAGCAGTTCTTC	TRBD2	-	TRBV5-1	TRBJ2-1
CASSDTGQGFSGANVLTF	TGCGCCAGCAGTGATACGGGACAGGGCTTCTCTGGGGCCAACGTCCTGACTTTC	TRBD1	-	TRBV10-2	TRBJ2-6
CASSLNPAGGNTEAFF	TGTGCCAGCAGTCTCAACCCAGCTGGAGGGAACACTGAAGCTTTCTTT	-	-	TRBV6-1	TRBJ1-1
CASSRDRPKGNEQFF	TGTGCCAGCAGCCGCGACAGACCAAAAGGCAATGAGCAGTTCTTC	-	-	TRBV5-6	TRBJ2-1
CASMKPTLNTEAFF	TGTGCCAGCATGAAACCGACCCTGAACACTGAAGCTTTCTTT	-	-	TRBV27	TRBJ1-1
CASSFGPHYEQYF	TGTGCCAGCAGTTTTGGGCCCCACTACGAGCAGTACTTC	-	few	TRBV27	TRBJ2-7
CASKGMAEKLFF	TGTGCCAGCAAGGGGATGGCGGAAAAACTGTTTTTT	-	-	TRBV2	TRBJ1-4
CASSLAGTSGGIYNEQFF	TGCGCCAGCAGCTTGGCCGGGACTAGCGGGGGGATCTACAATGAGCAGTTCTTC	TRBD2	-	TRBV5-1	TRBJ2-1
CASSLWSNTNYGYTF	TGTGCCAGCAGCTTATGGTCAAATACTAACTATGGCTACACCTTC	-	-	TRBV11-2	TRBJ1-2
CASSQLPRGLADSYNEQFF	TGTGCCAGCAGCCAACTCCCCCGGGGGCTAGCGGATTCCTACAATGAGCAGTTCTTC	-	-	TRBV4-1	TRBJ2-1
CASSAGGGPATEAFF	TGTGCCAGCAGCGCCGGTGGGGGACCCGCTACCGAAGCTTTCTTT	-	-	TRBV9	TRBJ1-1
CASSSTRTASTDTQYF	TGCGCCAGCAGCTCGACACGGACAGCGAGCACAGATACGCAGTATTTT	-	-	TRBV5-1	TRBJ2-3
CASRDTNRAPTEAFF	TGTGCCAGCAGGGATACTAACAGGGCCCCCACTGAAGCTTTCTTT	-	few	TRBV6-4	TRBJ1-1
CATLDGTGELFF	TGTGCCACCTTGGACGGTACCGGGGAGCTGTTTTTT	-	once	TRBV6-1	TRBJ2-2
CASSLDGGSGYGYTF	TGTGCCAGCAGTTTAGACGGGGGTTCGGGCTATGGCTACACCTTC	-	-	TRBV12-3/TRBV12-4	TRBJ1-2
CAWSEGRGLYEQYF	TGTGCCTGGAGTGAGGGCAGGGGGCTCTACGAGCAGTACTTC	TRBD1	few	TRBV30	TRBJ2-7
CASSLRVSSGNTIYF	TGTGCCAGCAGCTTAAGGGTCAGCTCTGGAAACACCATATATTTT	-	-	TRBV7-8	TRBJ1-3
CASSLLGTGYTGELFF	TGTGCCAGCAGTTTATTGGGGACAGGGTACACCGGGGAGCTGTTTTTT	TRBD1	-	TRBV27	TRBJ2-2
CASSLVGQGENQYF	TGTGCCAGCAGTTTAGTAGGACAGGGAGAAAACCAGTACTTC	TRBD1	-	TRBV27	TRBJ2-7
CASSETGGRAYEQYF	TGTGCCAGCAGTGAAACGGGGGGACGGGCCTACGAGCAGTACTTC	TRBD2	-	TRBV2	TRBJ2-7
CASSFTGEDTEAFF	TGCGCCAGCAGCTTTACGGGGGAGGACACTGAAGCTTTCTTT	-	-	TRBV5-1	TRBJ1-1